This TCR beta chain stems from a study of cytotoxic CD8 clonotypes in ibrutinib-treated CLL (dated by TCRdb to the early 2020s). Background on the whole study: The cohort included about 15 treatment-naive and 11 relapsed/refractory patients; roughly 17 were IGHV unmutated. Partial responses were observed in about 24 patients and complete responses in 2; after a median follow-up of about 69 months, remission was maintained in around 14 patients and progression was observed in 12. Response samples were taken after a median of around 13 months on treatment, ranging from about 6 to 40 months. On average, each sample yielded approximately 250,000 productive templates and about 94,000 productive rearrangements. Longitudinal samples were obtainable from about 30% of the roughly 86 participants in the trial. Cryopreserved peripheral blood mononuclear cells were obtained prior to treatment, at the time of response, and at either disease progression or sustained remission. All remission and progressive disease samples were collected while patients were still receiving ibrutinib. Summary of the overall study and its limitations: Public clonotypes were rare and either shrank or stayed stable during treatment, and the rise in clonality at ibrutinib response reflected expansion of private clonotypes. An increase in clonality was observed at ibrutinib response, with clonality remaining stable during sustained remission and falling back toward baseline at progression. Baseline clonality exceeded that of age-matched healthy donors and correlated strongly with circulating CD8+ T-cell counts. Lymph node repertoires were not examined, and the timing of sampling was not matched between patients in sustained remission and those whose disease progressed.

The time point label, as the study defines it: 12 months on ibrutinib. Roughly 2.2 micrograms of genomic DNA were extracted from cryopreserved PBMCs for TCR beta library preparation. High-throughput TCR beta sequencing was performed on longitudinal blood samples from CLL patients receiving ibrutinib monotherapy. Patients were enrolled in a phase 2 open-label single-center ibrutinib monotherapy trial. The goal of deep resolution MiSeq sequencing was a depth between 1 in 1 million and 1 in 200,000 T cells, and coverage averaged 10x per clonotype. TCR beta libraries were generated with the immunoSEQ hsTCRB Kit. As for the original processing: ImmunoSEQ Data Assistant and ImmunoSEQ Analyzer were used for data analysis, and V, D and J genes were assigned according to IMGT definitions. Clonality, which ranges from 0 to 1, was calculated by subtracting the normalized Shannon entropy of productive rearrangement frequencies from one. Only overrepresented clonotypes making up at least 0.05% of each patient's repertoire were included in the public clonotype analysis. Repertoires from thirteen age-matched healthy donors in immuneACCESS were used as clonality controls. Drawn from immuneACCESS, this table holds only the in-frame rearrangements with V and J called that TCRdb kept. Clones are partly lost; checked studies trace under half to an unresolved V gene and leave the rest unexplained. That table supplies the V and J calls and clone size; D and trimming were determined from the DNA. Present in this sample are about 160,000 clones, approximately 77% of which were seen just once. Of the sample, roughly 2% is held by the ten largest clones.

Concerning this clone: Its target antigen remains unknown. No per-base quality is available; no much larger clone lies one base away.

The CDR3 contains 15 residues, cysteine and phenylalanine counted. The retained sequence is limited to the CDR3, 45 bases, with the frame set at the first base. CDR1 and CDR2 are read off the germline V gene as MNHNS and SASEGT. V is reduced by 0 bases and J by 7 bases, leaving a spacing of 14 bases between them. The chain employs TRBV6-1 and TRBJ2-3, with the D segment possibly TRBD1 or TRBD2, each aligning over 5 bases. Sequenced here: PBMCs, sampled after 12 months of ibrutinib treatment. The sequence derives from a human donor with chronic lymphocytic leukemia. The CDR3 protein: CASSEASGRVNTQYF. The DNA is TGTGCCAGCAGTGAAGCATCAGGGAGAGTCAATACGCAGTATTTT.